This T cell receptor beta chain came from a study of T cells after yellow fever vaccination. Study at large: With SMART-Seq v4 Ultra Low Input, the fractions containing low cell numbers were prepared. Overall study findings and caveats: In post-booster samples, most primary-vaccination clones reappeared (under 98% CD4, roughly 88% CD8). The secondary response showed a weaker magnitude and a faster peak, day 5 versus 15.

This clonotype has more than one count but fewer than ten. Its antigen is unknown. One entry per CDR3 protein, called by TCRdb with MiXCR from the 5' RACE reads. The sample consists of more than 300,000 distinct CDR3 sequences, roughly 10% of them appearing once. The CDR3 runs 15 residues. In germline, CDR1 is KGHSH, CDR2 LQKENI. V lost 5 bases and J lost 9, with 17 bases in between. The clonotype comes from a man aged 18 to 29 who received the YFV17D yellow fever vaccine. The V and J genes are TRBV18 and TRBJ1-6; D perhaps matches TRBD1 (6 bases). The sequences come from CD4+ T cells sorted from PBMCs, collected 45 days after the yellow fever booster vaccination. CDR3 protein: CASSATTDRLSPLHF. DNA for the CDR3: TGTGCCAGCTCAGCTACGACAGACAGGCTTTCACCCCTCCACTTT.